Listed here are 28 T cell receptor beta chains from one sample, sequenced in a study of blood T cell repertoires in COVID-19. The assay was immunoSEQ multiplex PCR, and TCRdb's table has in-frame clones only and misses some. The sample holds about 89,000 clones, roughly 78% seen once. The sample taken for sequencing was peripheral blood. These receptors were collected from an elderly woman with acute or convalescent COVID-19.

This chain joins TRBV6-4 and TRBJ1-1; D might be TRBD1 (5 bases). The CDR3 extends over 13 amino acids. Deletions cut 5 bases from V and 1 base from J, with 8 bases between. Germline loops: CDR1 MRHNA, CDR2 SNTAGT. CDR3 sequence reads: CASSTDRNTEAFF. The CDR3, as DNA: TGTGCCAGCAGTACCGACAGGAACACTGAAGCTTTCTTT.

The CDR3 sequence is CASSPSGGRTGELFF. The DNA for the CDR3 is TGTGCCAGCAGCCCTAGCGGGGGGCGCACCGGGGAGCTGTTTTTT. The rearrangement links TRBV7-7 to TRBJ2-2; 11 bases align to TRBD2. The CDR3 contains 15 residues. The germline V gene has CDR1 SSHAT and CDR2 FNYEAQ (reference sequence). Trimming removed 5 bases from V and 4 bases from J; junction bases left unmatched: 3. Drawing the rest from reference TRBV7-7 and TRBJ2-2, the complete variable domain is GAGVSQSPRYKVTKRGQDVTLRCDPISSHATLYWYQQALGQGPEFLTYFNYEAQPDKSGLPSDRFSAERPEGSISTLTIQRTEQRDSAMYRCASSPSGGRTGELFFGEGSRLTVL.

The chain is built from TRBV7-9 and TRBJ2-7; a weak D match, TRBD1 (6 bases). In germline, CDR1 is SEHNR, CDR2 FQNEAQ (reference sequence). The CDR3 spans 16 residues. V was trimmed by 3 bases and J by 3 bases, leaving 18 bases between them. CDR3 amino acids: CASSLGLIQGDYEQYF. The CDR3 DNA sequence: TGTGCCAGCAGCTTGGGTCTGATACAGGGTGACTACGAGCAGTACTTC.

The chain is built from TRBV18 and TRBJ2-3; 10 nucleotides align to TRBD2. Germline V lookup: CDR1 KGHSH, CDR2 LQKENI. CDR3 length equals 15 residues. The V gene end was trimmed by 2 bases and the J gene end by 5 bases; junction bases not matched to a gene: 4. The CDR3 sequence is CASSPASGSVDTQYF. CDR3 sequence (DNA): TGTGCCAGCTCACCAGCTAGCGGGAGTGTAGATACGCAGTATTTT.

CDR3 in DNA: TGTGCCAGCAGCTTGGAAAGCGGAAGATACGAGCAGTACTTC. Protein: CASSLESGRYEQYF. The chain links TRBV5-5 to TRBJ2-7; D might be TRBD2 (5 bases). Germline assignment: CDR1 SGHKS and CDR2 YYEKEE (reference sequence). The ends were cut back, 0 bases at V and 4 bases at J, with 11 bases in the middle. The CDR3 is made up of 14 amino acids.

The chain couples TRBV5-4 to TRBJ1-2; D unresolved. Deletions cut 1 base from V and 7 bases from J, with 8 bases between. Germline V gene lookup returns CDR1 SGHNT and CDR2 YYREEE (reference sequence). This CDR3 contains 12 residues. This chain's CDR3 is CASSLRQAGYTF. The CDR3 DNA sequence: TGTGCCAGCAGCTTGAGGCAGGCTGGCTACACCTTC.

This rearrangement joins TRBV5-1 to TRBJ2-3, with TRBD1 matching over 7 bases. CDR3 length: 19 amino acids. CDR1 is SGHRS, CDR2 YFSETQ, per germline. V lost 4 bases, J lost 0 bases, and 17 bases stayed unmatched. The CDR3 region is CASSNQGFIGQASTDTQYF. CDR3 coding DNA: TGCGCCAGCAGCAACCAGGGGTTTATCGGACAGGCTAGCACAGATACGCAGTATTTT.

This sequence joins TRBV19 and TRBJ2-3; D is unclear. Trimming shortened V by 1 base and J by 2 bases, and 4 bases separated the two germline ends. The CDR3 runs to 13 residues. CDR1 and CDR2 (germline): LNHDA, SQIVND (reference sequence). DNA of the CDR3: TGTGCCAGTAGTATAGCCATCACAGATACGCAGTATTTT. Translated, it gives CASSIAITDTQYF.

This clone was seen more than once but under ten times. This chain links TRBV18 with TRBJ1-1, with D possibly TRBD1 on 5 matching bases. Germline V gives CDR1 KGHSH, CDR2 LQKENI. The CDR3 is 15 residues long. The germline V and J ends were trimmed by 4 bases and 0 bases, with 12 bases remaining between them. In nucleotides, the CDR3 is TGTGCCAGCTCACGGGGGGGAGTCATGAACACTGAAGCTTTCTTT. This sequence encodes CASSRGGVMNTEAFF.

The gene calls are TRBV18 and TRBJ2-7, with D perhaps matching TRBD1 (5 bases). Trimming removed 1 base at V and 2 bases at J, with 9 bases between. The CDR3 totals 14 residues. CDR1 KGHSH and CDR2 LQKENI come from the germline V gene. CDR3 nucleotide sequence: TGTGCCAGCTCACCACGGGTAGGGGCCTACGAGCAGTACTTC. This gives the protein CASSPRVGAYEQYF.

The rearrangement joins TRBV19 to TRBJ2-4; D gene ambiguous. The CDR3 length is 14 residues. Germline assignment: CDR1 LNHDA and CDR2 SQIVND (reference sequence). The germline V and J ends were trimmed by 10 bases and 3 bases, with 16 bases remaining between them. The CDR3 here is CATSAELIKNIQYF. In nucleotides, the CDR3 is TGTGCCACTTCGGCGGAGTTGATCAAAAACATTCAGTACTTC.

The chain carries TRBV4-2 and TRBJ1-1; D ambiguous. From germline, CDR1 is LGHNA and CDR2 YNFKEQ. Trimming pared 1 base from V and 7 bases from J, leaving 10 bases between. The CDR3 contains 13 residues. The CDR3: CASSQVFQIEAFF. CDR3 DNA: TGTGCCAGCAGCCAAGTATTCCAGATTGAAGCTTTCTTT.

J is TRBJ1-1 and V is TRBV18, with 8 nucleotides matching TRBD1. The CDR3 runs 14 residues. Germline loops: CDR1 KGHSH, CDR2 LQKENI. After removal of 3 bases from V and 3 bases from J, the junction contained 3 bases not matched to a gene. In DNA, the CDR3 is TGTGCCAGCTCACCGGGACAGGCCGACACTGAAGCTTTCTTT. Translating it yields CASSPGQADTEAFF.

The chain is built from TRBV6-6 and TRBJ2-6; D is ambiguous. CDR1 is MNHNY, CDR2 SVGAGI, per germline (reference sequence). The CDR3 spans 15 residues. V was shortened by 6 bases and J by 0 bases, with 9 bases between the two germline ends. The CDR3 sequence is CASSLPRSGANVLTF. DNA of the CDR3: TGTGCCAGCAGCTTGCCGCGCTCTGGGGCCAACGTCCTGACTTTC.

The chain is built from TRBV24-1 and TRBJ2-3, with 11 bases aligning to TRBD2. The CDR3 loop spans 17 amino acids. Germline lookup yields CDR1 KGHDR and CDR2 SFDVKD. The trim removed 3 bases at V and 6 bases at J, leaving 10 bases unmatched. Here the CDR3 reads CATSDPSVAGGQDTQYF. The CDR3 DNA follows: TGTGCCACCAGTGATCCCTCTGTAGCGGGAGGGCAGGATACGCAGTATTTT.

The chain recombines TRBV25-1 with TRBJ1-6; D is undetermined. V was cut by 1 base and J by 0 bases, with 10 bases left in between. Germline V gene sequence: CDR1 MGHDK, CDR2 SYGVNS. The CDR3 totals 17 residues. CDR3 nucleotide sequence: TGTGCCAGCAGTGAATGGGTAGCGAGCTCCTATAATTCACCCCTCCACTTT. Translated, it gives CASSEWVASSYNSPLHF.

The rearrangement uses TRBV6-5 and TRBJ1-4, with 7 positions matching TRBD1. V lost 2 bases and J lost 3; bases outside the gene matches: 0. This CDR3 has 14 amino acids. Per germline, CDR1 MNHEY and CDR2 SVGAGI. The CDR3 protein is CASSYQGANEKLFF. As DNA, the CDR3 is TGTGCCAGCAGTTACCAGGGGGCTAATGAAAAACTGTTTTTT.

The CDR3 DNA follows: TGTGCCAGCAGCAACCGACTAGCGGGTGACAAAAACATTCAGTACTTC. Protein product: CASSNRLAGDKNIQYF. The V call is TRBV11-2, the J call TRBJ2-4; 10 bases agree with TRBD2. The length of the CDR3 is 16 residues. Trimming cost V 5 bases and J 3 bases; bases outside gene matches: 7. Germline V lookup: CDR1 SGHAT, CDR2 FQNNGV.

The rearrangement joins TRBV11-2 to TRBJ2-7; TRBD1 aligns across 10 bases. J was trimmed by 7 bases and V by 8 bases; bases with no gene match: 11. Germline CDR1 SGHAT, CDR2 FQNNGV. The CDR3 extends over 14 amino acids. CDR3 protein: CASGNDRGRKEQYF. The CDR3 bases are TGTGCCAGCGGTAACGACAGGGGGCGTAAGGAGCAGTACTTC.

This clone was detected only a few times. The rearrangement uses TRBV11-1 and TRBJ2-3, with 9 bases aligning to TRBD2. The trim removed 0 bases at V and 4 bases at J, leaving 8 bases unmatched. CDR1 SGHAT and CDR2 FQDESV come from the germline V gene (reference sequence). This CDR3 has 17 amino acids. For the CDR3, the DNA is TGTGCCAGCAGCTTAGCGCCAACGAGCGGGGGGCCAGATACGCAGTATTTT. Translation: CASSLAPTSGGPDTQYF.

The J gene is TRBJ1-1, the V gene TRBV6-6; 9 positions match TRBD1. The CDR3 runs to 14 residues. The junction had 5 bases not matched to a gene; V was cut back by 5 bases and J by 4 bases. The germline CDR1 and CDR2 sequences are MNHNY and SVGAGI (reference sequence). The CDR3 bases are TGTGCCAGCAGTAACCAACAGGGGGCCACTGAAGCTTTCTTT. Its translation: CASSNQQGATEAFF.

This chain uses TRBV3-1 (or the pseudogene TRBV3-2) with TRBJ1-2, with D possibly matching TRBD1 (5 bases). The germline gives CDR1 LGHDT, CDR2 YNNKEL (reference sequence). V was trimmed by 0 bases and J by 7 bases, leaving 18 bases between them. The CDR3 spans 16 residues. For the CDR3, the DNA is TGTGCCAGCAGCCAAGATCCGGCAGGGAATCGGCGTGGCTACACCTTC. Amino acids: CASSQDPAGNRRGYTF.

The V gene is TRBV10-1, the J gene TRBJ2-7, with a tentative D call TRBD2 (5 bases). V lost 3 bases and J 0 bases, leaving 9 bases between the germline ends. There are 14 residues in the CDR3. Germline V gene sequence: CDR1 WNHNN, CDR2 SYGVQD (reference sequence). CDR3 region: CASSERGLSYEQYF. CDR3 nucleotides: TGCGCCAGCAGTGAAAGAGGGCTCTCCTACGAGCAGTACTTC.

This chain joins TRBV5-4 and TRBJ2-7; D not resolved. The V and J ends lost 0 bases and 1 base respectively, with 11 bases between them. The germline gives CDR1 SGHNT, CDR2 YYREEE (reference sequence). CDR3 length: 15 residues. This CDR3 reads CASSLDTAVSYEQYF. CDR3 coding DNA: TGTGCCAGCAGCTTGGATACCGCGGTTTCCTACGAGCAGTACTTC.

The chain joins TRBV7-6 to TRBJ2-7; TRBD2 aligns across 7 bases. The CDR3 is made up of 15 amino acids. Germline CDR1 reads SGHVS; CDR2 reads FNYEAQ. V lost 5 bases, J lost 3 bases, and 10 bases stayed unmatched. CDR3 amino acids: CASSIQAGSSYEQYF. The CDR3 bases are TGTGCCAGCAGCATTCAAGCGGGATCGAGCTACGAGCAGTACTTC.

J is TRBJ2-3 and V is TRBV29-1, with a tentative D call TRBD2 (6 bases). The V and J ends lost 6 bases and 7 bases respectively, with 17 bases between them. This CDR3 contains 13 residues. CDR1 and CDR2 from the germline V gene are SQVTM and ANQGSEA. In nucleotides, the CDR3 is TGCAGCGTGGGGGGAATTCAAGGGTATACGCAGTATTTT. This translates into CSVGGIQGYTQYF.

This clone was seen only a few times. This sequence joins TRBV27 and TRBJ2-1; 10 bases match TRBD2. The germline CDR1 and CDR2 sequences are MNHEY and SMNVEV (reference sequence). The CDR3 has 14 residues. V trimming: 5 bases; J trimming: 8 bases; junction bases outside the gene matches: 6. The CDR3 DNA reads as TGTGCCAGCAGTCCTAGCGGGAGAATCGATGAGCAGTTCTTC. Translation gives CASSPSGRIDEQFF.

The chain is built from TRBV5-1 and TRBJ2-1, with D perhaps TRBD1 (6 bases). Germline CDR1 reads SGHRS; CDR2 reads YFSETQ. Trimming removed 0 bases from V and 1 base from J, with 8 bases in between. The CDR3 is 15 residues long. The CDR3 is CASSLGQGSYNEQFF. CDR3 nucleotides: TGCGCCAGCAGCTTGGGCCAGGGGTCCTACAATGAGCAGTTCTTC.